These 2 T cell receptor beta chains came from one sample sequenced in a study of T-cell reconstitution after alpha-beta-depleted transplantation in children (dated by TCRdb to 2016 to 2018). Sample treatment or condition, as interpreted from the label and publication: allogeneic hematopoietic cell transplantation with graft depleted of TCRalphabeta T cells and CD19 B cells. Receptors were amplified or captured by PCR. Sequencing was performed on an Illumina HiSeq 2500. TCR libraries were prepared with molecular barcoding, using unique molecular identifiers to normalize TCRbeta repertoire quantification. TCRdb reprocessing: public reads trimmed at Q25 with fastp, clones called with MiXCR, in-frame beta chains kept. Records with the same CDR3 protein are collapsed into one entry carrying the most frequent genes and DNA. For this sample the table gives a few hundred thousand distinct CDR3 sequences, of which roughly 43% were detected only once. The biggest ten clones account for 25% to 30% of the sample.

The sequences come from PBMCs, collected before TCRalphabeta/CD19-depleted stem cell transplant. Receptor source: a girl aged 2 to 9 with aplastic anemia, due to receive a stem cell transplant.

The CDR3 loop is CAWSLLRGTDTQYF. The CDR3 nucleotides read TGTGCCTGGAGTCTGTTGAGGGGGACAGATACGCAGTATTTT. The rearrangement links TRBV30 to TRBJ2-3; D may be TRBD1 (6 bases). The CDR3 covers 14 residues. V lost 2 bases, J lost 3 bases, and 12 bases lay in between. Germline CDR1 is GTSNPN and CDR2 is SVGIG (reference sequence). Using reference TRBV30 and TRBJ2-3 for the parts outside the CDR3, the full variable domain is SQTIHQWPATLVQPVGSPLSLECTVEGTSNPNLYWYRQAAGRGLQLLFYSVGIGQISSEVPQNLSASRPQDRQFILSSKKLLLSDSGFYLCAWSLLRGTDTQYFGPGTRLTVL.

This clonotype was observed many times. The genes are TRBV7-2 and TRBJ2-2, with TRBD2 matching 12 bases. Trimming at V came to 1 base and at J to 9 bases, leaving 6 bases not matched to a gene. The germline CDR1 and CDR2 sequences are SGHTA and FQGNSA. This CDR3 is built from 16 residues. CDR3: CASSLDTSGRSRELFF. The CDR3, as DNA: TGTGCCAGCAGCTTAGATACTAGCGGGAGGTCAAGGGAGCTGTTTTTT. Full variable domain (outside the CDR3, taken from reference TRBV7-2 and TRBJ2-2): GAGVSQSPSNKVTEKGKDVELRCDPISGHTALYWYRQSLGQGLEFLIYFQGNSAPDKSGLPSDRFSAERTGGSVSTLTIQRTQQEDSAVYLCASSLDTSGRSRELFFGEGSRLTVL.